This TCR beta chain is from a study of human T cells and chemical hapten exposure. Study details: Variation in per-sample TCR yields came mainly from small pooled library volume differences.

As the library was built, unique molecular identifiers were attached to individual cDNA molecules. Via MiXCR, TCRdb re-called the RACE reads, giving one row per CDR3 protein. The sample has more than 60,000 distinct CDR3 sequences; roughly 8.6% are singletons. The time point here: healthy volunteer bleed at 6 weeks. Total RNA came from unfractionated whole blood. The CDR3 covers 15 residues. Trimming removed 2 bases from V and 0 bases from J, with 10 bases in between. The germline V gene encodes CDR1 MNHNY and CDR2 SVGAGI (reference sequence). The sample was whole blood. This chain uses TRBV6-6 with TRBJ1-2; D gene ambiguous. The source is a male donor in good health. Some clones in this sample may be carry-over from other donors' samples. The CDR3 region has the DNA TGTGCCAGCAGTTACAACGTCGAGTCTAACTATGGCTACACCTTC. Translation gives CASSYNVESNYGYTF.